These 20 T cell receptor beta chains were sequenced from one sample in a study of T-cell memory formation after mild COVID-19. Using its own MiXCR run on the 5' RACE reads, TCRdb lists one record per CDR3 protein. The profile shows around 470,000 distinct CDR3 sequences, around 20% of them singletons. The sequencing input was PBMCs or a T cell subset sorted from them (not recorded which). The source of these receptors is an adult woman who had mild COVID-19 (a few samples of this study predate the infection). Cell type and time point are not known.

The chain combines TRBV20-1 with TRBJ1-2; the D gene is possibly TRBD1 (6 bases). The ends were cut back, 2 bases at V and 5 bases at J, with 12 bases in the middle. CDR1 and CDR2 (germline): DFQATT, SNEGSKA (reference sequence). This CDR3 is 13 amino acids long. CDR3 region: CSARRTAQYGYTF. The CDR3 DNA reads as TGCAGTGCTAGACGGACAGCTCAATATGGCTACACCTTC.

The V and J genes are TRBV10-3 and TRBJ2-1, with TRBD2 identical over 7 bases. The CDR3 extends over 17 amino acids. Germline V gives CDR1 ENHRY, CDR2 SYGVKD. The ends lost 2 bases at V and 12 bases at J; junction bases unmatched: 19. The CDR3 sequence: CAISEGLDMSSSSPQFF. DNA for the CDR3: TGTGCCATCAGTGAGGGACTAGACATGAGCAGTTCCTCTCCGCAGTTCTTC.

The V call is TRBV19, the J call TRBJ2-5, with 14 positions matching TRBD2. This CDR3 has 18 residues. Germline V gene data show CDR1 as LNHDA and CDR2 as SQIVND (reference sequence). The J segment lost 4 bases and the V segment lost 5 bases, leaving 12 bases of the junction unmatched. CDR3 nucleotide sequence: TGTGCCAGTAGTTCACCGGGACTAGCGGGAGATTTAGGAGAGACCCAGTACTTC. Amino acids: CASSSPGLAGDLGETQYF.

In its sample, this clonotype was seen a few times. V and J are TRBV5-1 and TRBJ2-7; TRBD1 agrees at 7 bases. This CDR3 is 14 amino acids long. Germline V gene data show CDR1 as SGHRS and CDR2 as YFSETQ. The V segment lost 0 bases and the J segment 3 bases; nucleotides outside the gene matches: 3. DNA of the CDR3: TGCGCCAGCAGCTTGGACAGGGGAGTCTACGAGCAGTACTTC. This gives the protein CASSLDRGVYEQYF. Using reference TRBV5-1 and TRBJ2-7 for the parts outside the CDR3, the full variable domain is KAGVTQTPRYLIKTRGQQVTLSCSPISGHRSVSWYQQTPGQGLQFLFEYFSETQRNKGNFPGRFSGRQFSNSRSEMNVSTLELGDSALYLCASSLDRGVYEQYFGPGTRLTVT.

This clonotype was seen more than once but under ten times. The chain links TRBV6-5 to TRBJ2-1; the match to TRBD1 covers 10 bases. CDR1 and CDR2 (germline): MNHEY, SVGAGI. This CDR3 has 13 amino acids. V shed 7 bases and J 5 bases; nucleotides not matched to a gene: 2. In DNA form, the CDR3 reads TGTGCCAGCACCGGGACAGGGGACAATGAGCAGTTCTTC. It is translated as CASTGTGDNEQFF.

This chain links TRBV7-6 with TRBJ1-2, with TRBD1 matching 7 bases. Per germline, CDR1 SGHVS and CDR2 FNYEAQ. V was pared by 5 bases and J by 8 bases, with 11 bases of the junction left unmatched. The CDR3 runs 14 residues. The CDR3 bases are TGTGCCAGCAGCGTTTCCCTAGGGGGCGGAGGCTACACCTTC. This encodes CASSVSLGGGGYTF.

This chain uses TRBV7-8 with TRBJ2-3, with D tentatively TRBD2 (6 bases). Germline V lookup: CDR1 SGHVS, CDR2 FQNEAQ. Trimming removed 5 bases at V and 2 bases at J, with 17 bases between. The CDR3 runs 16 residues. Written as DNA, the CDR3 is TGTGCCAGCAGCCAGCAACCGGGACTCACCACAGATACGCAGTATTTT. It codes for CASSQQPGLTTDTQYF.

The rearrangement links TRBV30 to TRBJ2-7; the D gene is possibly TRBD2 (5 bases). Germline V gene sequence: CDR1 GTSNPN, CDR2 SVGIG (reference sequence). Deletions cut 0 bases from V and 2 bases from J, with 14 bases between. The CDR3 extends over 15 amino acids. Here the CDR3 DNA reads TGTGCCTGGAGTGTGATAAGGACGGGGACCTACGAGCAGTACTTC. Amino acid sequence: CAWSVIRTGTYEQYF.

The table lists this clonotype with a few counts. V is TRBV7-6 and J is TRBJ2-2, with D tentatively TRBD1 (6 bases). Germline values: CDR1 SGHVS, CDR2 FNYEAQ. The length of the CDR3 is 14 residues. V dropped 7 bases and J dropped 5 bases, with 14 bases sitting between them. CDR3 residues: CASNTGMGTGELFF. The CDR3 coding sequence is TGTGCCAGCAACACAGGGATGGGGACCGGGGAGCTGTTTTTT. Full variable domain (remainder filled in from reference TRBV7-6 and TRBJ2-2): GAGVSQSPRYKVTKRGQDVALRCDPISGHVSLYWYRQALGQGPEFLTYFNYEAQQDKSGLPNDRFSAERPEGSISTLTIQRTEQRDSAMYRCASNTGMGTGELFFGEGSRLTVL.

This clonotype has only a few counts. This chain uses TRBV12-3 or TRBV12-4 with TRBJ1-1; 8 bases line up with TRBD1. With 6 bases clipped from V and 0 bases from J, the junction kept 6 bases outside the gene matches. CDR3 length equals 15 residues. In DNA, the CDR3 is TGTGCCAGCAGCTTTCAGGGGGCCATGAACACTGAAGCTTTCTTT. It encodes CASSFQGAMNTEAFF.

This chain joins TRBV5-5 and TRBJ2-7; possibly TRBD1 for D (6 bases). CDR3 length: 14 residues. CDR1 and CDR2 (germline): SGHKS, YYEKEE (reference sequence). Trimming removed 4 bases at V and 2 bases at J, with 13 bases between. CDR3 bases: TGTGCCAGCAGCCAGACAGGTTCCACCTACGAGCAGTACTTC. This gives the protein CASSQTGSTYEQYF.

V is TRBV5-1 and J is TRBJ1-4; perhaps TRBD1 as D (6 bases). With 4 bases removed from V and 4 bases from J, the gap between germline ends came to 14 bases. The length of the CDR3 is 15 residues. Germline CDR1 is SGHRS and CDR2 is YFSETQ. The CDR3 nucleotides read TGCGCCAGCAGCCTAGACAGGCCTAATAATGAAAAACTGTTTTTT. Translating gives CASSLDRPNNEKLFF.

CDR3 DNA sequence: TGTGCCAGCAGCCAGGGACAGGGGGCCCACAATGAGCAGTTCTTC. This codes for CASSQGQGAHNEQFF. V gene TRBV4-2 combines with J gene TRBJ2-1; 12 nucleotides align to TRBD1. V lost 3 bases and J lost 5; bases outside the gene matches: 2. The CDR3 totals 15 residues. The germline gives CDR1 LGHNA, CDR2 YNFKEQ.

This clonotype was found a few times. V usage is TRBV12-3 or TRBV12-4 and J usage is TRBJ2-5, with 7 bases lining up with TRBD1. CDR3 length equals 14 residues. The J segment lost 5 bases and the V segment lost 2 bases, leaving 5 bases of the junction unmatched. CDR3 residues: CASSLRQGGETQYF. The CDR3 bases are TGTGCCAGCAGTTTACGACAGGGCGGGGAGACCCAGTACTTC.

V and J are TRBV7-9 and TRBJ1-2; the match to TRBD1 covers 8 bases. Germline V gene lookup returns CDR1 SEHNR and CDR2 FQNEAQ (reference sequence). The V and J ends lost 8 bases and 7 bases, in that order; junction bases with no gene match: 6. CDR3 length: 12 residues. CDR3 coding DNA: TGTGCCAGCCGGACAGGGCAAGGTGGCTACACCTTC. The encoded protein is CASRTGQGGYTF. The complete variable domain, with remaining parts taken from reference TRBV7-9 and TRBJ1-2, reads DTGVSQNPRHKITKRGQNVTFRCDPISEHNRLYWYRQTLGQGPEFLTYFQNEAQLEKSRLLSDRFSAERPKGSFSTLEIQRTEQGDSAMYLCASRTGQGGYTFGSGTRLTVV.

CDR3 DNA sequence: TGTGCCAGCAGCTTAAAGGAGATAGGGCCCTATGGCTACACCTTC. This encodes CASSLKEIGPYGYTF. This chain joins TRBV7-6 and TRBJ1-2; no definite D call. V lost 2 bases and J lost 4, with 14 bases in between. In germline, CDR1 is SGHVS, CDR2 FNYEAQ. The CDR3 runs 15 residues.

This clonotype was detected many times. The chain joins TRBV12-3 or TRBV12-4 to TRBJ1-5; no firm D call. The CDR3 spans 16 residues. V was trimmed by 2 bases and J by 3 bases, leaving 14 bases between them. The CDR3: CASSLRRGNNNQPQHF. In nucleotides, the CDR3 is TGTGCCAGCAGTTTAAGGCGCGGGAATAACAATCAGCCCCAGCATTTT.

This chain uses TRBV7-9 with TRBJ1-1, with 10 bases matching TRBD1. The junction had 10 bases not matched to a gene; V was cut back by 2 bases and J by 4 bases. The CDR3 extends over 17 amino acids. The germline V gene has CDR1 SEHNR and CDR2 FQNEAQ (reference sequence). CDR3 nucleotides: TGTGCCAGCAGCTTAAGACCCAAGGACAGGGGGGGCACTGAAGCTTTCTTT. It is translated as CASSLRPKDRGGTEAFF.

V and J are TRBV4-1 and TRBJ1-5; D ambiguous. CDR1 is MGHRA and CDR2 is YSYEKL in the germline V gene. Trimming removed 2 bases from V and 0 bases from J, with 20 bases in between. The CDR3 sequence is 19 residues long. CDR3 loop: CASSQTAGGLGGSNQPQHF. DNA for the CDR3: TGCGCCAGCAGCCAAACCGCTGGCGGTCTGGGAGGTAGCAATCAGCCCCAGCATTTT.

The chain is built from TRBV11-1 and TRBJ1-2; D ambiguous. The CDR3 spans 14 residues. Trimming took 3 bases from V and 8 from J, leaving 16 bases between them. From germline, CDR1 is SGHAT and CDR2 FQDESV (reference sequence). Here the CDR3 DNA reads TGTGCCAGCAGCTTCAGTCTTCGGCAGACAGGCTACACCTTC. This translates into CASSFSLRQTGYTF.